This T cell receptor beta chain is from a study of blood T cell repertoires in COVID-19. The overall study: Samples of COVID-19 (acute and convalescent) were obtained from the United States, Italy and Spain.

Data came from immunoSEQ multiplex PCR; TCRdb stores just in-frame clones and leaves some out. Of some 120,000 clones listed, 80% are singletons. Trimming took 5 bases from V and 4 from J, leaving 20 bases between them. The CDR3 sequence is 16 residues long. Germline V lookup: CDR1 SEHNR, CDR2 FQNEAQ (reference sequence). The chain combines TRBV7-9 with TRBJ1-2; tentatively, D is TRBD1 (5 bases). The sequenced sample was peripheral blood. This clonotype was sampled from a human donor in a cohort sampled during active COVID-19. This CDR3 is CASSPTSPTGVYGYTF. The CDR3 nucleotides read TGTGCCAGCAGCCCAACCTCGCCCACAGGAGTCTATGGCTACACCTTC. Using reference TRBV7-9 and TRBJ1-2 for the parts outside the CDR3, the full variable domain is DTGVSQNPRHKITKRGQNVTFRCDPISEHNRLYWYRQTLGQGPEFLTYFQNEAQLEKSRLLSDRFSAERPKGSFSTLEIQRTEQGDSAMYLCASSPTSPTGVYGYTFGSGTRLTVV.